The 16 T cell receptor beta chains reported below all come from one sample, sequenced in a study of blood T cell repertoires in COVID-19. TCRdb's copy holds only in-frame clones and misses some; the assay was immunoSEQ multiplex PCR. The sample lists 250,000 or so clones; approximately 86% were seen once. Sequencing was done on a sample of peripheral blood. All receptors come from a man aged 30 to 45 with active or convalescent COVID-19.

The chain has TRBV11-2 and TRBJ2-7; D not resolved. Germline CDR1 is SGHAT and CDR2 is FQNNGV. The V gene lost 2 bases and the J gene lost 4 bases, with 6 bases spanning the gap. The CDR3 sequence is 12 residues long. CDR3 protein: CASSLRGYEQYF. The CDR3, as DNA: TGTGCCAGCAGCTTACGAGGTTACGAGCAGTACTTC.

The sample holds one count of this clone. J is TRBJ1-6 and V is TRBV7-2; 7 bases fit TRBD1. Germline V gives CDR1 SGHTA, CDR2 FQGNSA. The CDR3 spans 15 residues. V lost 1 base to trimming and J lost 8 bases; unmatched junction nucleotides: 5. The CDR3 bases are TGTGCCAGCAGCTTAGATTACAGGGGCCATTCACCCCTCCACTTT. This codes for CASSLDYRGHSPLHF.

The chain couples TRBV10-2 to TRBJ2-2; 9 positions match TRBD1. Germline loops: CDR1 WSHSY, CDR2 SAAADI. This CDR3 region has 16 residues. After removal of 6 bases from V and 4 bases from J, the junction contained 9 bases not matched to a gene. CDR3: CASRTGGSTTTGELFF. DNA for the CDR3: TGCGCCAGCAGAACAGGGGGCAGTACAACCACCGGGGAGCTGTTTTTT.

The genes are TRBV14 and TRBJ1-3; D ambiguous. The length of the CDR3 is 15 residues. V was cut by 1 base and J by 4 bases, with 11 bases left in between. Germline CDR1 SGHDN, CDR2 FVKESK. The CDR3 bases are TGTGCCAGCAGCCAAGTAGGAGGGTACGGAAACACCATATATTTT. Its translation: CASSQVGGYGNTIYF.

The chain recombines TRBV7-8 with TRBJ2-2; D perhaps matches TRBD2 (5 bases). This CDR3 is 14 amino acids long. Trimming stripped 3 bases from V and 4 bases from J, with 9 bases between. Germline CDR1 and CDR2: SGHVS and FQNEAQ. The CDR3 is CASSFFRGTGELFF. In DNA form, the CDR3 reads TGTGCCAGCAGCTTCTTTCGGGGCACCGGGGAGCTGTTTTTT. Filled out from reference TRBV7-8 and TRBJ2-2, the complete variable domain reads GAGVSQSPRYKVAKRGQDVALRCDPISGHVSLFWYQQALGQGPEFLTYFQNEAQLDKSGLPSDRFFAERPEGSVSTLKIQRTQQEDSAVYLCASSFFRGTGELFFGEGSRLTVL.

V gene TRBV11-2 combines with J gene TRBJ1-3; D possibly corresponds to TRBD1 (6 bases). CDR1 and CDR2 (germline): SGHAT, FQNNGV. CDR3 length: 16 amino acids. V was trimmed by 5 bases and J by 1 base, leaving 15 bases between them. CDR3 region: CASSRTGFRSGNTIYF. The CDR3 region has the DNA TGTGCCAGCAGCAGAACAGGGTTTAGGTCTGGAAACACCATATATTTT.

This chain connects TRBV3-1 (or the pseudogene TRBV3-2) to TRBJ1-1; D uncertain. V lost 4 bases and J lost 3, with 15 bases in between. CDR1 and CDR2 from the germline V gene are LGHDT and YNNKEL (reference sequence). The CDR3 is 15 residues long. CDR3 residues: CASSRFVRGDTEAFF. The DNA of the CDR3 is TGTGCCAGCAGCCGGTTTGTGCGGGGTGACACTGAAGCTTTCTTT.

The chain carries TRBV10-3 and TRBJ1-1; 8 bases align to TRBD1. In germline, CDR1 is ENHRY, CDR2 SYGVKD. This CDR3 is built from 12 residues. With 11 bases clipped from V and 8 bases from J, the junction kept 10 bases outside the gene matches. The CDR3 loop is CASRTGNEEAFF. CDR3 nucleotide sequence: TGTGCCTCTCGGACAGGGAATGAGGAAGCTTTCTTT.

The chain couples TRBV30 to TRBJ2-7, with D maybe TRBD1 (6 bases). Trimming pared 1 base from V and 1 base from J, leaving 11 bases between. Germline CDR1 reads GTSNPN; CDR2 reads SVGIG (reference sequence). The CDR3 runs 14 residues. CDR3 in DNA: TGTGCCTGGAGTGGAGGACAGAAATCCTACGAGCAGTACTTC. This gives the protein CAWSGGQKSYEQYF.

This chain links TRBV6-5 with TRBJ2-1; weak D call: TRBD2 (7 bases). V was shortened by 6 bases and J by 2 bases, with 11 bases between the two germline ends. Germline V gives CDR1 MNHEY, CDR2 SVGAGI. The CDR3 loop spans 14 amino acids. The chain's CDR3 is CASSWGGPYNEQFF. CDR3 nucleotides: TGTGCCAGCAGCTGGGGGGGGCCCTACAATGAGCAGTTCTTC.

Points on this clone: Relative to the germline gene, one junction end is altered; a read error may explain this. The genes are TRBV14 and TRBJ1-2; 7 positions match TRBD1. Looked up from germline, CDR1 is SGHDN and CDR2 is FVKESK. This CDR3 contains 12 residues. The CDR3 sequence is CATSPTGVGYTF. CDR3 coding DNA: TGTGCCACCAGCCCAACAGGGGTTGGCTACACCTTC.

The V and J genes are TRBV6-1 and TRBJ2-7; 9 nucleotides line up with TRBD1. Germline V gene lookup returns CDR1 MNHNS and CDR2 SASEGT. The CDR3 is made up of 16 amino acids. V lost 4 bases and J lost 0; bases outside the gene matches: 7. DNA of the CDR3: TGTGCCAGCAGTGCACCGGGACAGGGAAGCTCCTACGAGCAGTACTTC. Translated: CASSAPGQGSSYEQYF.

This sequence joins TRBV11-2 and TRBJ2-3; D ambiguous. Trimming cost V 3 bases and J 0 bases, with 4 bases left between them. The V gene's germline CDR1 is SGHAT and CDR2 FQNNGV. This CDR3 is 13 amino acids long. CDR3 nucleotide sequence: TGTGCCAGCAGCTTCATTAGCACAGATACGCAGTATTTT. It codes for CASSFISTDTQYF.

This clone has just one count. J is TRBJ1-2 and V is TRBV10-3; tentative D call: TRBD1 (5 bases). This CDR3 spans 16 amino acids. Between the trimmed V and J ends, which lost 2 bases and 2 bases, there was a span of 15 bases. CDR1 and CDR2 (germline): ENHRY, SYGVKD. DNA for the CDR3: TGTGCCATCAGTGAGCAGGGAACTAAATCCAACTATGGCTACACCTTC. Translation: CAISEQGTKSNYGYTF.

The genes are TRBV30 and TRBJ1-2; 11 positions match TRBD1. The V and J ends lost 3 bases and 7 bases, in that order; junction bases with no gene match: 4. The length of the CDR3 is 13 residues. CDR1 and CDR2 (germline): GTSNPN, SVGIG (reference sequence). The CDR3 sequence: CAWSRDRGSGYTF. The CDR3 DNA sequence: TGTGCCTGGAGCCGGGACAGGGGGTCTGGCTACACCTTC.

J is TRBJ1-5 and V is TRBV19; no definite D call. The CDR3 is 15 residues long. V was shortened by 4 bases and J by 0 bases, with 10 bases between the two germline ends. Germline-derived CDR1 and CDR2 are LNHDA and SQIVND (reference sequence). CDR3 bases: TGTGCCAGTAGTAAAGGACTCCTTAGCAATCAGCCCCAGCATTTT. Translating gives CASSKGLLSNQPQHF.